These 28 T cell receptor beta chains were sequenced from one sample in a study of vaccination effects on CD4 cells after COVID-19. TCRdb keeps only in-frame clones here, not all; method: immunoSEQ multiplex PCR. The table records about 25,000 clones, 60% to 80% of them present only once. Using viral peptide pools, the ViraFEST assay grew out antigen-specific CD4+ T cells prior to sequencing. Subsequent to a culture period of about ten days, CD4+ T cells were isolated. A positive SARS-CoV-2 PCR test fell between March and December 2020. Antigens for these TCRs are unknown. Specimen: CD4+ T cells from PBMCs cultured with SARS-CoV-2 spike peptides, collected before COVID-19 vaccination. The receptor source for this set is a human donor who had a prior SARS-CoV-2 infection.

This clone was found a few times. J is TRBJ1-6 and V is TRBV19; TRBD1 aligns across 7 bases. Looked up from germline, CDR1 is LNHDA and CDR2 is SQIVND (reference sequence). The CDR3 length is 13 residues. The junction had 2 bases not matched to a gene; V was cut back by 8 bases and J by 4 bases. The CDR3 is CASGGQYNSPLHF. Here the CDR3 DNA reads TGTGCCAGTGGGGGACAGTATAATTCACCCCTCCACTTT.

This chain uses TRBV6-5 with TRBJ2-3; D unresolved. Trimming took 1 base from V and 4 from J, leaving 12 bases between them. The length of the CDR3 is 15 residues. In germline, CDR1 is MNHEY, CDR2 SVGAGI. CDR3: CASSYYGPPADTQYF. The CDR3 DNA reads TGTGCCAGCAGTTACTATGGCCCCCCGGCAGATACGCAGTATTTT.

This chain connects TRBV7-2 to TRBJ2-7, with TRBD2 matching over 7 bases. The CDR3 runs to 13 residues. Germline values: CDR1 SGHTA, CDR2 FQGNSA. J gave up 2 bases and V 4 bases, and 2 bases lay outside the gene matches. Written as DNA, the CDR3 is TGTGCCAGCAGCTATGGGGGGGCCTACGAGCAGTACTTC. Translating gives CASSYGGAYEQYF. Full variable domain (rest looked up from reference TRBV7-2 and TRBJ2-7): GAGVSQSPSNKVTEKGKDVELRCDPISGHTALYWYRQSLGQGLEFLIYFQGNSAPDKSGLPSDRFSAERTGGSVSTLTIQRTQQEDSAVYLCASSYGGAYEQYFGPGTRLTVT.

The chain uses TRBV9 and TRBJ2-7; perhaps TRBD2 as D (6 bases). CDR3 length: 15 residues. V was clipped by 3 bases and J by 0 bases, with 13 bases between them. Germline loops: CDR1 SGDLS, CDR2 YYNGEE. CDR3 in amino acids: CASSEGSGPSYEQYF. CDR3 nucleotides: TGTGCCAGCAGCGAGGGTAGCGGCCCCTCCTACGAGCAGTACTTC.

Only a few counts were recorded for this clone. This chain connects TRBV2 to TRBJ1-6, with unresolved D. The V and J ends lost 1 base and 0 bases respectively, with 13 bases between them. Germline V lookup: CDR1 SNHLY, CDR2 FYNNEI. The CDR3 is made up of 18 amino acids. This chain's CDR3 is CASSEDGLAISYNSPLHF. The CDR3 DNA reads TGTGCCAGCAGTGAAGATGGCCTCGCGATCTCCTATAATTCACCCCTCCACTTT.

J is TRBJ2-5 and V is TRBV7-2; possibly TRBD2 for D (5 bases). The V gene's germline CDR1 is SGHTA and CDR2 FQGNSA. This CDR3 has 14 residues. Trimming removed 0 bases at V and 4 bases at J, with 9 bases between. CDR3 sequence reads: CASSLAGVVETQYF. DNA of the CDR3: TGTGCCAGCAGCTTAGCGGGAGTAGTAGAGACCCAGTACTTC.

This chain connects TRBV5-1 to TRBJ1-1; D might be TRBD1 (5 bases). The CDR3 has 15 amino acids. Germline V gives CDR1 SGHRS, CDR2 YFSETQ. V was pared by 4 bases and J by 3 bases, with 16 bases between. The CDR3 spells CASSPGGAWDTEAFF. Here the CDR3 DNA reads TGCGCCAGCAGCCCCGGGGGAGCCTGGGACACTGAAGCTTTCTTT.

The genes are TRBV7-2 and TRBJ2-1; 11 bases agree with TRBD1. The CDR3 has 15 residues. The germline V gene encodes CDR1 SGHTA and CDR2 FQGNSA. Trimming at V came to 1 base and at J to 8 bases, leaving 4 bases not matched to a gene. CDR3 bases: TGTGCCAGCAGCTTAGTTTGGACAGGGGGCTATGAGCAGTTCTTC. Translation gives CASSLVWTGGYEQFF. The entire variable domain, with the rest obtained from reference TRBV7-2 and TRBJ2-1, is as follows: GAGVSQSPSNKVTEKGKDVELRCDPISGHTALYWYRQSLGQGLEFLIYFQGNSAPDKSGLPSDRFSAERTGGSVSTLTIQRTQQEDSAVYLCASSLVWTGGYEQFFGPGTRLTVL.

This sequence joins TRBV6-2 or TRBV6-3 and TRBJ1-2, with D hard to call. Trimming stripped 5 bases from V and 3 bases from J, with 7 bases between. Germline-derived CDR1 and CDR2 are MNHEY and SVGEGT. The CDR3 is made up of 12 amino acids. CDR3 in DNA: TGTGCCAGCAGTCGGGCGGACTATGGCTACACCTTC. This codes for CASSRADYGYTF.

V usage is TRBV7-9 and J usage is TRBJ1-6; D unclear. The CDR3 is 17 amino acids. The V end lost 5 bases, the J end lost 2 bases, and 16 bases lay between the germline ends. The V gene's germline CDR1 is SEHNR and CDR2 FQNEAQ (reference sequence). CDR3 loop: CASSQKPAETYNSPLHF. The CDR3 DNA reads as TGTGCCAGCAGCCAGAAACCGGCGGAGACCTATAATTCACCCCTCCACTTT.

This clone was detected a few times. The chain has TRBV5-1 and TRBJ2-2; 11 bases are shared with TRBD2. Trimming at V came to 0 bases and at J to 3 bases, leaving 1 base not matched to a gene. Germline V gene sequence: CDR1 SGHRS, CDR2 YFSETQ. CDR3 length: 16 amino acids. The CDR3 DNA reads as TGCGCCAGCAGCTTGGGACTAGCGGGACACACCGGGGAGCTGTTTTTT. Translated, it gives CASSLGLAGHTGELFF.

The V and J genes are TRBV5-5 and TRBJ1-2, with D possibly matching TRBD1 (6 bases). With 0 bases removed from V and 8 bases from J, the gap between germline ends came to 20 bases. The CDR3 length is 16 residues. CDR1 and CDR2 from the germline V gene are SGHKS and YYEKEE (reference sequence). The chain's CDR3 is CASSLALDRYFEGYTF. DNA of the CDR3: TGTGCCAGCAGCTTGGCCTTGGACAGATATTTCGAGGGCTACACCTTC.

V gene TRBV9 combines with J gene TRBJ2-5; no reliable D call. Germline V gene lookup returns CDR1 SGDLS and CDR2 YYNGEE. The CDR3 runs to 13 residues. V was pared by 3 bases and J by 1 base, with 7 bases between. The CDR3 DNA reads TGTGCCAGCAGCGGGAACCCCCAAGAGACCCAGTACTTC. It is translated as CASSGNPQETQYF.

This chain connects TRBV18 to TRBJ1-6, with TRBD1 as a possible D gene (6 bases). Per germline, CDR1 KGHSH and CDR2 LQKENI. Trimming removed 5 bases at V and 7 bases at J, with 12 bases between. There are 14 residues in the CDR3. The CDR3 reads CASSSRGGNSPLHF. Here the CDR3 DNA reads TGTGCCAGCTCATCAAGGGGGGGCAATTCACCCCTCCACTTT.

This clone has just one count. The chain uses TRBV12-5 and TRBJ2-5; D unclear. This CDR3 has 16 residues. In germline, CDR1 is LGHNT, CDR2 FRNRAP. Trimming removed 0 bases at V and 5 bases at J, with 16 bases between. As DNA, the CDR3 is TGTGCTAGTGGTTTGGTACTCGGTCAGGAACTCGAGACCCAGTACTTC. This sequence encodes CASGLVLGQELETQYF.

CDR3 loop: CASSALRQGVTEAFF. The DNA for the CDR3 is TGTGCCAGCAGCGCTTTGAGACAGGGGGTCACTGAAGCTTTCTTT. The V and J genes are TRBV3-1 (or the pseudogene TRBV3-2) and TRBJ1-1, with TRBD1 identical over 9 bases. The V and J ends lost 5 bases and 4 bases, in that order; junction bases with no gene match: 8. Germline lookup yields CDR1 LGHDT and CDR2 YNNKEL (reference sequence). This CDR3 has 15 amino acids.

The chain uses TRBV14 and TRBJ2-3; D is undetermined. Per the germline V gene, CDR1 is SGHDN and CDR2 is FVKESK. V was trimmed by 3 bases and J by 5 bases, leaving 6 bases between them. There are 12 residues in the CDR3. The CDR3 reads CASSHWLDTQYF. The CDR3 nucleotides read TGTGCCAGCAGCCACTGGTTAGATACGCAGTATTTT.

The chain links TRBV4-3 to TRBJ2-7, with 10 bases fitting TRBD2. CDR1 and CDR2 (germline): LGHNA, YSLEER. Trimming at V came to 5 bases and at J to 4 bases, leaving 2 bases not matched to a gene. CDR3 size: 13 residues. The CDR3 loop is CASSTGLAYEQYF. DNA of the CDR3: TGCGCCAGCAGCACGGGACTAGCGTACGAGCAGTACTTC.

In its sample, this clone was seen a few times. The chain's CDR3 is CASSPQRGPNTIYF. Written as DNA, the CDR3 is TGTGCCAGCAGCCCGCAGCGGGGACCTAACACCATATATTTT. The chain has TRBV3-1 (or the pseudogene TRBV3-2) and TRBJ1-3, with D maybe TRBD1 (5 bases). With 4 bases removed from V and 7 bases from J, the gap between germline ends came to 14 bases. This CDR3 spans 14 amino acids. CDR1 and CDR2 from the germline V gene are LGHDT and YNNKEL (reference sequence).

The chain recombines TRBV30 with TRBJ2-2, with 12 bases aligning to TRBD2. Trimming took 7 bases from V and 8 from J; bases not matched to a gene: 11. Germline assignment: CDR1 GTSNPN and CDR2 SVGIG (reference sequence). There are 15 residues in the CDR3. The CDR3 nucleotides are TGTGCCTTCCCGACTCTGACTAGCGGGAGTGGGGAGCTGTTTTTT. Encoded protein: CAFPTLTSGSGELFF.

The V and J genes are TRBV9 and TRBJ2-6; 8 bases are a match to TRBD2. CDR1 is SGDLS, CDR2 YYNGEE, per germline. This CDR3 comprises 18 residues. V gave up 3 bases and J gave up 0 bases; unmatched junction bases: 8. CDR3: CASSAFSGAVSGANVLTF. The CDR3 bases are TGTGCCAGCAGCGCATTTAGCGGGGCCGTCTCTGGGGCCAACGTCCTGACTTTC.

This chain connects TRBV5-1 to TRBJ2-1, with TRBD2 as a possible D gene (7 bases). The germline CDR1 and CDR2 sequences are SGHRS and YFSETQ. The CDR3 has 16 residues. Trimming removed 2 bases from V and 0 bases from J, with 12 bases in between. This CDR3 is CASSFVGGGSYNEQFF. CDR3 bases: TGCGCCAGCAGCTTTGTGGGAGGGGGCTCCTACAATGAGCAGTTCTTC.

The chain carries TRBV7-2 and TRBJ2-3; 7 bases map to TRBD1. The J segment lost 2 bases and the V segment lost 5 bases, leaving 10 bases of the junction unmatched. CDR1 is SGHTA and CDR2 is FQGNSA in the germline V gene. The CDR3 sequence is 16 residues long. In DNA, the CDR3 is TGTGCCAGCAGCACTGAACAGGGGTACTACACAGATACGCAGTATTTT. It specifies CASSTEQGYYTDTQYF.

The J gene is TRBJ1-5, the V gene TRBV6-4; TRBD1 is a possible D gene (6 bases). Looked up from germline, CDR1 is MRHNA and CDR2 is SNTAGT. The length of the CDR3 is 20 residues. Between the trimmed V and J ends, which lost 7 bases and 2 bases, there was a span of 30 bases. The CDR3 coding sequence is TGTGCCAGCATAGGGACTCTGACCCCGGGCCCCAAGGGGGGCAATCAGCCCCAGCATTTT. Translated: CASIGTLTPGPKGGNQPQHF.

CDR3 region: CASSMYRRGWREKLFF. Here the CDR3 DNA reads TGTGCCAGCAGCATGTACAGGCGGGGCTGGAGAGAAAAACTGTTTTTT. The V gene is TRBV11-2, the J gene TRBJ1-4; a possible D gene is TRBD1 (5 bases). The CDR3 spans 16 residues. V was pared by 5 bases and J by 8 bases, with 21 bases between. CDR1 is SGHAT and CDR2 is FQNNGV in the germline V gene.

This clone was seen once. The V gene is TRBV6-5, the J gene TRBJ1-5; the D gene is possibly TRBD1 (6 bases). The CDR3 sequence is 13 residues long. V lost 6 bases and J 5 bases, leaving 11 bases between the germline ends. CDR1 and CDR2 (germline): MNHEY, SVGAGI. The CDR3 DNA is TGTGCCAGCAGATATCACAGGGATCAGCCCCAGCATTTT. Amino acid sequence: CASRYHRDQPQHF.

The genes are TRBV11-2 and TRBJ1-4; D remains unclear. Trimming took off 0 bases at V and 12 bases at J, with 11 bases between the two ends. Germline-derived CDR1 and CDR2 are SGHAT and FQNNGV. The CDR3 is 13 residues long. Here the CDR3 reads CASSLDRAGELFF. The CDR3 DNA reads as TGTGCCAGCAGCTTAGATAGGGCTGGGGAACTGTTTTTT. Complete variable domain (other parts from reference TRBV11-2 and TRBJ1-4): EAGVAQSPRYKIIEKRQSVAFWCNPISGHATLYWYQQILGQGPKLLIQFQNNGVVDDSQLPKDRFSAERLKGVDSTLKIQPAKLEDSAVYLCASSLDRAGELFFGSGTQLSVL.

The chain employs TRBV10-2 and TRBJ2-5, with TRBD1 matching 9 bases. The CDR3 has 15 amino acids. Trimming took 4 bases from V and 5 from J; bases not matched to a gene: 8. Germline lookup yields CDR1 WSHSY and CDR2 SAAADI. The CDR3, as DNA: TGCGCCAGCAGTGTACTTCGGACAGGGGTGGAGACCCAGTACTTC. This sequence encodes CASSVLRTGVETQYF.